The sequence of this T cell receptor beta chain was determined in a study of early stage breast cancer tumors. V was pared by 3 bases and J by 7 bases, with 9 bases between. The CDR3 contains 13 residues. CDR1 MGHRA and CDR2 YSYEKL come from the germline V gene. Only in-frame clones appear in the TCRdb table, and some are missing; sequencing was by immunoSEQ multiplex PCR. Here the sample spans 69,000 or so clones, approximately 80% being singletons. The sequencing sample was made of blood. The chain has TRBV4-1 and TRBJ2-2, with D possibly being TRBD2 (7 bases). The TCR comes from a person aged 35 to 50 with breast cancer. The CDR3 coding sequence is TGCGCCAGCAGCCAGAGGGGGGGCGGGGAGCTGTTTTTT. Translation: CASSQRGGGELFF.